This record looks at one TCR beta chain sequence and its context. V dropped 0 bases and J dropped 1 base, with 12 bases sitting between them. The CDR3 is 16 residues long. Germline-derived CDR1 and CDR2 are SGDLS and YYNGEE. These data are taken from a study of blood T cell repertoires in COVID-19. Study-level background: Spain, Italy and the United States supplied samples that represented acute and convalescent COVID-19. From T cells, B-cell-depleted T cells, or PBMCs came the material, which was cDNA or gDNA.

Some clones are missing from TCRdb's copy, which holds only in-frame ones; the method was immunoSEQ multiplex PCR. This sample has some 250,000 clones, with 80% to 90% found just once. The chain has TRBV9 and TRBJ2-3; D is undetermined. The TCR was taken from a woman aged 45 to 65 who had recovered from COVID-19. Sequences were obtained from PBMCs or T cells enriched from blood (not recorded which). The CDR3 region has the DNA TGTGCCAGCAGCGTAGGTGCGGAAGTAGGCACAGATACGCAGTATTTT. Protein: CASSVGAEVGTDTQYF.